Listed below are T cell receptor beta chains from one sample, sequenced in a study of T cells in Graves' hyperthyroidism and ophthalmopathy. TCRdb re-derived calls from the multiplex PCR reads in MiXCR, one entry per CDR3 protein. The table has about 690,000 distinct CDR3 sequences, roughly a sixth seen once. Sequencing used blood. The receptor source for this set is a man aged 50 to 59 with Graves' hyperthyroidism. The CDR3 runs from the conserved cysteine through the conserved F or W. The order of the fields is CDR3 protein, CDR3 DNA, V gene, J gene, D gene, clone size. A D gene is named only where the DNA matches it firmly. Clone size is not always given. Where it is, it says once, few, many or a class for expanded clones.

CDR3aa: CASSLAWGGDTQYF
CDR3nt: TGTGCCAGCAGCTTAGCGTGGGGAGGAGATACGCAGTATTTT
v_gene: TRBV7-2
j_gene: TRBJ2-3
d_gene: -
abundance: -

CDR3aa: CASSQTLAFSTDTQYF
CDR3nt: TGCGCCAGCAGCCAAACACTAGCATTTAGCACAGATACGCAGTATTTT
v_gene: TRBV4-3
j_gene: TRBJ2-3
d_gene: -
abundance: -

CDR3aa: CSAVEPPGTGGMNTEAFF
CDR3nt: TGCAGTGCTGTGGAACCTCCCGGGACAGGTGGGATGAACACTGAAGCTTTCTTT
v_gene: TRBV20-1
j_gene: TRBJ1-1
d_gene: TRBD1
abundance: many

CDR3aa: CAISETGTAGEKLFF
CDR3nt: TGTGCCATCAGTGAGACCGGAACGGCGGGAGAAAAACTGTTTTTT
v_gene: TRBV10-3
j_gene: TRBJ1-4
d_gene: -
abundance: many

CDR3aa: CASSEAQVYGYTF
CDR3nt: TGTGCCAGCAGTGAGGCGCAGGTCTATGGCTACACCTTC
v_gene: TRBV6-1
j_gene: TRBJ1-2
d_gene: -
abundance: -

CDR3aa: CSAQLTGSSYEQYF
CDR3nt: TGCAGTGCTCAGCTGACAGGGAGCTCCTACGAGCAGTACTTC
v_gene: TRBV20-1
j_gene: TRBJ2-7
d_gene: TRBD1
abundance: -

CDR3aa: CASSLYGRGPFEQYF
CDR3nt: TGTGCCAGCAGTTTATACGGCAGGGGTCCCTTCGAGCAGTACTTC
v_gene: TRBV28
j_gene: TRBJ2-7
d_gene: -
abundance: many

CDR3aa: CASSLAGLYTDTQYF
CDR3nt: TGTGCCAGCAGCCTAGCGGGTTTATACACAGATACGCAGTATTTT
v_gene: TRBV7-2
j_gene: TRBJ2-3
d_gene: TRBD2
abundance: many

CDR3aa: CASSLDRGHEQYF
CDR3nt: TGTGCCAGCAGCTTAGACCGGGGCCACGAGCAGTACTTC
v_gene: TRBV11-2
j_gene: TRBJ2-7
d_gene: -
abundance: many

CDR3aa: CASSDITASSYEQYF
CDR3nt: TGCGCCAGCAGTGACATTACGGCGAGCTCCTACGAGCAGTACTTC
v_gene: TRBV10-1
j_gene: TRBJ2-7
d_gene: -
abundance: many

CDR3aa: CASSAPGLGDTQYF
CDR3nt: TGTGCCAGCAGTGCCCCCGGACTAGGGGATACGCAGTATTTT
v_gene: TRBV12-3/TRBV12-4
j_gene: TRBJ2-3
d_gene: TRBD2
abundance: many

CDR3aa: CASRGERELYEQYF
CDR3nt: TGTGCCAGCAGGGGGGAGCGGGAGCTTTACGAGCAGTACTTC
v_gene: TRBV6-1
j_gene: TRBJ2-7
d_gene: TRBD2
abundance: once

CDR3aa: CASSLSGQGWYEQYF
CDR3nt: TGTGCCAGCAGTTTAAGTGGGCAGGGGTGGTACGAGCAGTACTTC
v_gene: TRBV27
j_gene: TRBJ2-7
d_gene: -
abundance: few

CDR3aa: CASYWDSNYNEQFF
CDR3nt: TGTGCCAGCTATTGGGACAGCAATTACAATGAGCAGTTCTTC
v_gene: TRBV2
j_gene: TRBJ2-1
d_gene: TRBD1
abundance: many

CDR3aa: CASSQRGRLTDTQYF
CDR3nt: TGTGCCAGCAGCCAGAGGGGCAGACTCACAGATACGCAGTATTTT
v_gene: TRBV3-1
j_gene: TRBJ2-3
d_gene: -
abundance: -

CDR3aa: CSARASDREQFF
CDR3nt: TGCAGTGCTAGGGCTAGCGACCGGGAGCAGTTCTTC
v_gene: TRBV20-1
j_gene: TRBJ2-1
d_gene: -
abundance: many

CDR3aa: CASSSPATGGWGETQYF
CDR3nt: TGTGCCAGCAGTTCCCCGGCGACAGGGGGCTGGGGGGAGACCCAGTACTTC
v_gene: TRBV28
j_gene: TRBJ2-5
d_gene: TRBD1
abundance: -

CDR3aa: CASRGTWDRGNYGYTF
CDR3nt: TGTGCCAGCAGGGGGACCTGGGACAGGGGTAACTATGGCTACACCTTC
v_gene: TRBV27
j_gene: TRBJ1-2
d_gene: TRBD1
abundance: many

CDR3aa: CASSASVVGDTQYF
CDR3nt: TGTGCCAGCAGTGCGTCTGTGGTGGGGGATACGCAGTATTTT
v_gene: TRBV2
j_gene: TRBJ2-3
d_gene: -
abundance: many

CDR3aa: CASGYFRDYSPLHF
CDR3nt: TGTGCCAGCGGGTACTTCAGGGACTATTCACCCCTCCACTTT
v_gene: TRBV12-3/TRBV12-4
j_gene: TRBJ1-6
d_gene: -
abundance: many

CDR3aa: CASSFFPFYSTDTQYF
CDR3nt: TGTGCCAGCAGTTTTTTCCCTTTTTATAGCACAGATACGCAGTATTTT
v_gene: TRBV28
j_gene: TRBJ2-3
d_gene: -
abundance: many

CDR3aa: CASSGGLAGPYEQYF
CDR3nt: TGTGCCAGCAGTGGTGGGCTAGCGGGGCCCTACGAGCAGTACTTC
v_gene: TRBV28
j_gene: TRBJ2-7
d_gene: TRBD2
abundance: many

CDR3aa: CAWTSSSKRFTDTQYF
CDR3nt: TGTGCCTGGACCTCCAGCTCTAAGCGTTTCACAGATACGCAGTATTTT
v_gene: TRBV30
j_gene: TRBJ2-3
d_gene: -
abundance: -

CDR3aa: CASSQLGQGVGGYTF
CDR3nt: TGTGCCAGCAGCCAACTGGGACAGGGGGTTGGTGGCTACACCTTC
v_gene: TRBV3-1
j_gene: TRBJ1-2
d_gene: TRBD1
abundance: -

CDR3aa: CASSVASGSREQYF
CDR3nt: TGTGCCAGCAGCGTAGCCAGCGGGAGTAGGGAGCAGTACTTC
v_gene: TRBV9
j_gene: TRBJ2-7
d_gene: TRBD2
abundance: few

CDR3aa: CASSYRDSSYNEQFF
CDR3nt: TGTGCCAGCAGTTATCGCGACAGCTCCTACAATGAGCAGTTCTTC
v_gene: TRBV6-2/TRBV6-3
j_gene: TRBJ2-1
d_gene: -
abundance: -

CDR3aa: CASATGGYGYTF
CDR3nt: TGTGCCAGCGCAACAGGGGGCTATGGCTACACCTTC
v_gene: TRBV7-9
j_gene: TRBJ1-2
d_gene: TRBD1
abundance: many

CDR3aa: CASSLDDFRDPLSNNEQFF
CDR3nt: TGTGCCAGCAGCTTAGATGATTTCCGGGACCCTCTTTCCAACAATGAGCAGTTCTTC
v_gene: TRBV11-2
j_gene: TRBJ2-1
d_gene: -
abundance: many

CDR3aa: CASSYQGANTGELFF
CDR3nt: TGTGCCAGCAGCTACCAGGGCGCGAACACCGGGGAGCTGTTTTTT
v_gene: TRBV13
j_gene: TRBJ2-2
d_gene: -
abundance: few

CDR3aa: CASSFRPTTNYGYTF
CDR3nt: TGTGCCAGCAGTTTCCGACCGACTACTAACTATGGCTACACCTTC
v_gene: TRBV28
j_gene: TRBJ1-2
d_gene: -
abundance: many

CDR3aa: CAISGQQNEKLFF
CDR3nt: TGTGCCATCAGTGGGCAGCAGAATGAAAAACTGTTTTTT
v_gene: TRBV10-3
j_gene: TRBJ1-4
d_gene: -
abundance: many

CDR3aa: CACQRQGVGGYTF
CDR3nt: TGTGCCTGCCAGAGACAGGGCGTAGGTGGCTACACCTTC
v_gene: TRBV30
j_gene: TRBJ1-2
d_gene: TRBD1
abundance: few

CDR3aa: CASSIPGTAYGYTF
CDR3nt: TGTGCCAGTAGTATCCCCGGGACAGCCTATGGCTACACCTTC
v_gene: TRBV19
j_gene: TRBJ1-2
d_gene: TRBD1
abundance: few

CDR3aa: CSVDTGTSTYNEQFF
CDR3nt: TGCAGCGTTGACACAGGAACGTCGACCTACAATGAGCAGTTCTTC
v_gene: TRBV29-1
j_gene: TRBJ2-1
d_gene: -
abundance: few

CDR3aa: CASSNLGGARISTDTQYF
CDR3nt: TGTGCCAGCAGCAACCTCGGGGGAGCAAGGATATCGACAGATACGCAGTATTTT
v_gene: TRBV2
j_gene: TRBJ2-3
d_gene: -
abundance: many

CDR3aa: CASSIVYGSYEQYF
CDR3nt: TGTGCCAGTAGTATAGTTTACGGCTCCTACGAGCAGTACTTC
v_gene: TRBV19
j_gene: TRBJ2-7
d_gene: -
abundance: -

CDR3aa: CASSFRGNTEAFF
CDR3nt: TGTGCCAGCAGCTTTAGGGGGAACACTGAAGCTTTCTTT
v_gene: TRBV7-9
j_gene: TRBJ1-1
d_gene: -
abundance: many

CDR3aa: CASSEGGSGEKLFF
CDR3nt: TGTGCCAGCAGTGAAGGAGGGTCAGGGGAAAAACTGTTTTTT
v_gene: TRBV2
j_gene: TRBJ1-4
d_gene: -
abundance: many

CDR3aa: CATSRDLGHQPQHF
CDR3nt: TGTGCCACCAGCAGAGATCTGGGGCATCAGCCCCAGCATTTT
v_gene: TRBV15
j_gene: TRBJ1-5
d_gene: -
abundance: few

CDR3aa: CSARGQGVGNQPQHF
CDR3nt: TGCAGTGCTAGGGGACAGGGGGTAGGCAATCAGCCCCAGCATTTT
v_gene: TRBV20-1
j_gene: TRBJ1-5
d_gene: TRBD1
abundance: -

CDR3aa: CASSQIGSLKDTQYF
CDR3nt: TGTGCCAGCAGCCAAATCGGTAGTCTAAAGGATACGCAGTATTTT
v_gene: TRBV11-3
j_gene: TRBJ2-3
d_gene: -
abundance: many

CDR3aa: CASRQNIQVPLSNEQFF
CDR3nt: TGTGCCAGCAGACAGAACATCCAGGTTCCCCTTTCGAATGAGCAGTTCTTC
v_gene: TRBV6-1
j_gene: TRBJ2-1
d_gene: -
abundance: many

CDR3aa: CASSLEGDRNLYGYTF
CDR3nt: TGTGCCAGCAGCTTAGAGGGGGACAGAAATCTATATGGCTACACCTTC
v_gene: TRBV13
j_gene: TRBJ1-2
d_gene: TRBD1
abundance: -

CDR3aa: CASSERTSGNSMETQYF
CDR3nt: TGTGCCAGCAGTGAAAGGACTAGCGGGAATTCCATGGAGACCCAGTACTTC
v_gene: TRBV25-1
j_gene: TRBJ2-5
d_gene: TRBD2
abundance: -

CDR3aa: CASSDLKGHRGDEQYF
CDR3nt: TGCGCCAGCAGTGACCTAAAGGGGCATCGGGGGGACGAGCAGTACTTC
v_gene: TRBV10-1
j_gene: TRBJ2-7
d_gene: TRBD2
abundance: once

CDR3aa: CASLVVPQETQYF
CDR3nt: TGTGCCAGCCTGGTTGTCCCCCAAGAGACCCAGTACTTC
v_gene: TRBV18
j_gene: TRBJ2-5
d_gene: -
abundance: many

CDR3aa: CASSSAGLAGVYEQYF
CDR3nt: TGTGCCAGCAGCTCAGCCGGACTAGCGGGAGTCTACGAGCAGTACTTC
v_gene: TRBV11-1
j_gene: TRBJ2-7
d_gene: TRBD2
abundance: many

CDR3aa: CASSLGAGETVSGANVLTF
CDR3nt: TGTGCCAGCAGCTTAGGGGCAGGGGAGACCGTCTCTGGGGCCAACGTCCTGACTTTC
v_gene: TRBV7-6
j_gene: TRBJ2-6
d_gene: -
abundance: -

CDR3aa: CSARDSGARNEKLFF
CDR3nt: TGCAGTGCTAGAGATTCAGGGGCAAGAAATGAAAAACTGTTTTTT
v_gene: TRBV20-1
j_gene: TRBJ1-4
d_gene: -
abundance: -